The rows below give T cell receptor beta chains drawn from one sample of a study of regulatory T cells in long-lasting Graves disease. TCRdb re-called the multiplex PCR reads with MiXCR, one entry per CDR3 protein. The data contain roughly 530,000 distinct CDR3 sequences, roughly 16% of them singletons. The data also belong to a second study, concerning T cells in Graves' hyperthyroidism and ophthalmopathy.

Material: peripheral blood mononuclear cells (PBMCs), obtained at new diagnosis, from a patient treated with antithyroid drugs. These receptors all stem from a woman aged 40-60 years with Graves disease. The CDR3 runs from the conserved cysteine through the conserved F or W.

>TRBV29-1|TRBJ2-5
CSVEGPGTGVFETQYF
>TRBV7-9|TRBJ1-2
CASSRVRQGYGYTF
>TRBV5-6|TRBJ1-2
CASSRVPANYGYTF
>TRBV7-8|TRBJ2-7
CASSPLAGTTYEQYF
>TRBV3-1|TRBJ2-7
CASSPGTPTEQYF
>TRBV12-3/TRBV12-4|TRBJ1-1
CASSLSAVAEAFF
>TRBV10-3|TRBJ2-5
CAISESTGGSETQYF
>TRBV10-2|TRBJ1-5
CASSDDGRYQPQHF
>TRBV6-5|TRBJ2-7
CASSYSAGTGYEQYF
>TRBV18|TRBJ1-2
CASSPGLAGGFGYTF
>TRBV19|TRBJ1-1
CASSMAGATEAFF
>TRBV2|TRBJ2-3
CASSIAGVDTQYF
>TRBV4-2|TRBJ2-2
CASSQDKRLNTGELFF
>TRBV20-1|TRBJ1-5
CSASPWSWGQPQHF
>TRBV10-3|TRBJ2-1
CAIRAREGSYNEQFF
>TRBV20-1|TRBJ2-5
CSARPFPLGREGETQYF
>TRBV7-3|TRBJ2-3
CASSSLPDRGTDTQYF
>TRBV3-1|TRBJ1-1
CASSAYRDRRYTEAFF
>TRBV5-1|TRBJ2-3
CASSTDLKTQYF
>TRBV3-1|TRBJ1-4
CASSQEWEGSPLFF
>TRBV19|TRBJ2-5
CASSPWGGGAWKETQYF
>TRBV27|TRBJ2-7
CASSLSVQWAYEQYF
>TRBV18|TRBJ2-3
CASSPGRVPDTQYF
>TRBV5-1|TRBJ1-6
CASSQVYRGDNSPLHF
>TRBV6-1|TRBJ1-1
CASSPAAGTEAFF
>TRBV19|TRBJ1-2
CASSIGFFYGYTF
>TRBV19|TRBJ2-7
CASSIPGVGYEQYF